This T cell receptor (beta chain) was obtained from a study of T-cell memory formation after mild COVID-19. Overall study context: The study found TCR clusters largely donor specific.

Notes on the study in general: Cross-reactive memory seemingly joined, as some responding clones were found in pre-infection memory.

Amplification by 5'RACE using constant-segment primers produced TCR alpha and TCR beta cDNA libraries that carried sample barcodes and UMIs. A single record per CDR3 protein comes from TCRdb applying MiXCR to the 5' RACE reads. The sample lists a few hundred thousand distinct CDR3 sequences, 15% to 20% occurring once. Concerning this clonotype: Its antigen is unknown.

The sequence was collected from a man between 18 and 29 years old who had mild COVID-19 (a few samples of this study predate the infection). Cell type and time point are not known. The sequenced material came from PBMCs or a T cell subset sorted from them (not recorded which).

The CDR3 region has the DNA TGTGCCAGCAGTGACAACGGGGGCGCCACAGATACGCAGTATTTT. Protein sequence: CASSDNGGATDTQYF. This rearrangement joins TRBV6-4 to TRBJ2-3; the D gene could be TRBD1 or TRBD2 (6 bases each). Germline lookup yields CDR1 MRHNA and CDR2 SNTAGT. The CDR3 is made up of 15 amino acids. The V end lost 2 bases, the J end lost 2 bases, and 11 bases lay between the germline ends.